This entry is about one T cell receptor beta chain. As yet, its antigen is unknown. The CDR3 runs to 15 residues. With 0 bases removed from V and 8 bases from J, the gap between germline ends came to 16 bases. In germline, CDR1 is LGHNA, CDR2 YNFKEQ. The data were taken from a study of blood T cells in healthy people across ages. Study conclusions and caveats: Investigators viewed diversity estimates from one million T cells as underestimates, the study reported.

Together with a sample-barcoded 5' primer, a J-beta primer mix was included in a second PCR lasting about 7 to 12 cycles. A template-switch adaptor that had 12 random nucleotides put a tag on each cDNA molecule. TCRdb redid the calling of the 5' RACE reads with MiXCR, one entry per CDR3 protein. This sample yields about 1.1 million distinct CDR3 sequences, of which 30% to 40% are seen a single time; approximately 14% belongs to the top ten. Sequencing used blood. The receptor's source is a man between 18 and 35 years old in good health. The rearrangement links TRBV4-2 to TRBJ1-2, with D possibly matching TRBD1 (5 bases). CDR3 sequence reads: CASSQDWGGGGGYTF. CDR3 nucleotide sequence: TGTGCCAGCAGCCAAGATTGGGGGGGAGGTGGGGGCTACACCTTC.